This TCR beta chain was profiled in a study of post-analysis software for immune sequencing data. Study-level findings and limits: Strong co-clustering by F measure was evident for samples that had been prepared in the same batch. In patients, TRBV5-6, TRBV5-1 and TRBV20-1 belonged to five or six TRBV segments found more frequently than in controls.

Unique molecular identifiers were carried by the TCR beta cDNA libraries. TCRdb re-derived calls from the PCR reads in MiXCR, one entry per CDR3 protein. Of hundreds of thousands of distinct CDR3 sequences in the sample, around 27% were seen once. V lost 4 bases to trimming and J lost 9 bases; unmatched junction nucleotides: 11. Germline V gene lookup returns CDR1 SGHRS and CDR2 YFSETQ. The CDR3 extends over 16 amino acids. About this clonotype: Its antigen remains unknown.

The chain couples TRBV5-1 to TRBJ2-1, with 12 bases lining up with TRBD1. The sequence was collected from a girl between 5 and 17 years old with multiple sclerosis. The sequencing input was blood. In DNA form, the CDR3 reads TGCGCCAGCAGCAAGGAGGGGACAGGGGGCCGGAGTGAGCAGTTCTTC. Translation: CASSKEGTGGRSEQFF.